This T cell receptor (beta chain) was profiled in a study of early T cells in non-severe SARS-CoV-2 infection. TCRdb independently ran MiXCR on the 5' RACE reads; one entry per CDR3 protein. The table records some 75,000 distinct CDR3 sequences, roughly an eighth of them present only once. This clonotype has at least ten counts. The clonotype comes from an adult who was a healthcare worker with PCR-confirmed SARS-CoV-2 infection or an uninfected control (not recorded which). The sequencing sample was made of whole blood.

This CDR3 is CSVEELTGLSSGEQYF. The DNA of the CDR3 is TGCAGCGTTGAAGAACTGACAGGATTAAGCTCGGGCGAGCAGTACTTC. The chain joins TRBV29-1 to TRBJ2-7; D may be TRBD1 (6 bases). The ends were cut back, 0 bases at V and 6 bases at J, with 21 bases in the middle. The CDR3 is 16 residues long. CDR1 and CDR2 from the germline V gene are SQVTM and ANQGSEA.